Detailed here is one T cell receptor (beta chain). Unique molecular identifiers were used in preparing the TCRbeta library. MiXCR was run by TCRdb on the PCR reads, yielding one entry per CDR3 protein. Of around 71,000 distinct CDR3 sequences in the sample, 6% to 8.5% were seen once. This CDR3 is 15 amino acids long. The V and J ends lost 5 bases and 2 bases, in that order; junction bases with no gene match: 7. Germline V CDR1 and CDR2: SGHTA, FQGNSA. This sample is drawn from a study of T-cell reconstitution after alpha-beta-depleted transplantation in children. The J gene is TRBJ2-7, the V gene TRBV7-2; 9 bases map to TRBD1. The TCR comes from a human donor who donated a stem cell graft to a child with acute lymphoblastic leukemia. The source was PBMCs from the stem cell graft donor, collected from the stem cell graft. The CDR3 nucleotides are TGTGCCAGCAGCGTCGGGACAGGGAATACCTACGAGCAGTACTTC. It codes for CASSVGTGNTYEQYF.